Following are 2 T cell receptor beta chains from one sample sequenced in a study of Graves' ophthalmopathy and Graves' hyperthyroidism. The authors amplified TCR beta CDR3 regions, and they did so from RNA transcripts for repertoire sequencing. HTBI-primed first-round RT-PCR preceded second-round multiplex PCR. Each CDR3 protein is one row after TCRdb ran MiXCR on the multiplex PCR reads. Of 660,000 or so distinct CDR3 sequences in the sample, more than 40% are singletons; the top ten hold under 3.5%. The sequencing input was peripheral blood. The source is an adult man with Graves' ophthalmopathy.

Of note for this clonotype: A much larger clone differs from this one at a single base, so this may be a read error. In DNA form, the CDR3 reads TGTGCCAGCAGTTATTTGGCGAACACTGAAGCTTCCTTT. The encoded protein is CASSYLANTEASF. The V and J genes are TRBV7-2 and TRBJ1-1; no firm D call. The CDR3 is 13 amino acids. CDR1 SGHTA and CDR2 FQGNSA come from the germline V gene.

In this sample, this clonotype turned up once. The chain couples TRBV29-1 to TRBJ1-1; D gene unclear. From germline, CDR1 is SQVTM and CDR2 ANQGSEA. This CDR3 spans 14 amino acids. V was shortened by 3 bases and J by 4 bases, with 15 bases between the two germline ends. The CDR3 region has the DNA TGCAGCGTTGAGAGGCGGAGCCTGGGCACTGAAGCTTTCTTT. This gives the protein CSVERRSLGTEAFF.